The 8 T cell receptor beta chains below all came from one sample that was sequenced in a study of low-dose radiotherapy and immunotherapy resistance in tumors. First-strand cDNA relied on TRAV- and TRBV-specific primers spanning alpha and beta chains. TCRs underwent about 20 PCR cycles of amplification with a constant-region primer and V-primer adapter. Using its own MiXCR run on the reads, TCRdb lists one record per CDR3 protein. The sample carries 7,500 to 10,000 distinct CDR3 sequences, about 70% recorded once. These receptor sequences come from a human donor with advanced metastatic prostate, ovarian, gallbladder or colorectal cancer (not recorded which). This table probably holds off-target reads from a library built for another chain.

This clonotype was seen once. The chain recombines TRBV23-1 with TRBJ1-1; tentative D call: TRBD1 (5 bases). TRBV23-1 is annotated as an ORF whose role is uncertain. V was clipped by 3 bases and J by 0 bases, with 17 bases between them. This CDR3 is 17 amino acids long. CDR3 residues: CASSHPSPGPLNTEAFF. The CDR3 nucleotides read TGCGCCAGCAGTCATCCAAGCCCGGGACCTTTGAACACTGAAGCTTTCTTT.

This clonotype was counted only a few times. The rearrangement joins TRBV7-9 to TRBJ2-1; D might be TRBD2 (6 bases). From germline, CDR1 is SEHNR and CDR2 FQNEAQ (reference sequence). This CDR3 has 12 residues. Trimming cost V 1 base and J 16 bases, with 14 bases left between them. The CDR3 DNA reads TGTGCCAGCAGCTTAGTCGGGGGACCCAGCTTCTTC. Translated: CASSLVGGPSFF.

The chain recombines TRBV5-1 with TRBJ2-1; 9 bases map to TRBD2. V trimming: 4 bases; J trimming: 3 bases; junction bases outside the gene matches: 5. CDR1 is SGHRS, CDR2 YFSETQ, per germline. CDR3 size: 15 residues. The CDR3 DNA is TGCGCCAGCAGCGTGAGCGGGGGGCTCTACAATGAGCAGTTCTTC. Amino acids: CASSVSGGLYNEQFF.

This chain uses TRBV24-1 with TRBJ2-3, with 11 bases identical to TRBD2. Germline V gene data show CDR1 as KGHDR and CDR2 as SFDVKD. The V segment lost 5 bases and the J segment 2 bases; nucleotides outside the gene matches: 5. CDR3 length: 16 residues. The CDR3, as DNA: TGTGCCACCAGTGGACCGGGACTAGCGGACACAGATACGCAGTATTTT. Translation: CATSGPGLADTDTQYF.

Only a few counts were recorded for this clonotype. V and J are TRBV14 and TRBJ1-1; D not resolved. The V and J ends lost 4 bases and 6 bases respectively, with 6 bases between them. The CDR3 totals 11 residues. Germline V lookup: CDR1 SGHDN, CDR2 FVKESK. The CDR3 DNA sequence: TGTGCCAGCAGCCTGAATGCTGAAGCTTTCTTT. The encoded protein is CASSLNAEAFF.

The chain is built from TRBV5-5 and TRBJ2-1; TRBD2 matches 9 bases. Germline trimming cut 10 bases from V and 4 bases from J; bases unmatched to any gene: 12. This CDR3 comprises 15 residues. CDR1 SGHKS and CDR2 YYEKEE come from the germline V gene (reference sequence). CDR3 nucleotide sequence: TGTGCCGCTCAGTCGGCGGGAGGGGTTTACAATGAGCAGTTCTTC. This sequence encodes CAAQSAGGVYNEQFF.

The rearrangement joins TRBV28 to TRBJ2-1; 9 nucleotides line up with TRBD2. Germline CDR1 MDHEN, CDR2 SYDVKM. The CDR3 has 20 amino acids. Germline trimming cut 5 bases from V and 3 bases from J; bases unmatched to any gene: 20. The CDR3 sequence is CASSGTSFARVGSYYNEQFF. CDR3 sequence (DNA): TGTGCCAGCAGTGGGACTAGCTTTGCGCGTGTCGGGAGCTACTACAATGAGCAGTTCTTC.

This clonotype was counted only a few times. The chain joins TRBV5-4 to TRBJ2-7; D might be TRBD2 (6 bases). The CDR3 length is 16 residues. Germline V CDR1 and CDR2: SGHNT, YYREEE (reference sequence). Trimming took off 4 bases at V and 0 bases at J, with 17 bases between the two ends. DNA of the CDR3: TGTGCCAGCAGCCCAGGCCAGCGGGCAAGCTCCTACGAGCAGTACTTC. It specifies CASSPGQRASSYEQYF.